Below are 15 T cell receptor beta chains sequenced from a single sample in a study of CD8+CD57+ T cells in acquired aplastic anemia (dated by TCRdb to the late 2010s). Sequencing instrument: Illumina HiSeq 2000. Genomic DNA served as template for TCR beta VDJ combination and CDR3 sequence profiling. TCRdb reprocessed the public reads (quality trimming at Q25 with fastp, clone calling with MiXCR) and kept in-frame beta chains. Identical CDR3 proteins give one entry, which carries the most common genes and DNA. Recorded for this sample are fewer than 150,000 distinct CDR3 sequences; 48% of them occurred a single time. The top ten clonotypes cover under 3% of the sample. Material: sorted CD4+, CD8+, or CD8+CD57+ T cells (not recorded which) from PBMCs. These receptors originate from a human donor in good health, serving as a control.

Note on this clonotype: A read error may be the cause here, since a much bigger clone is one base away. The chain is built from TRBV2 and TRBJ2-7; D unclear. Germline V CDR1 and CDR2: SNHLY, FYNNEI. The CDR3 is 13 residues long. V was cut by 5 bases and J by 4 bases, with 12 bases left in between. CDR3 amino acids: CASSYGPEYEQYF. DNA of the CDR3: TGTGCCAGCAGTTACGGCCCCGAGTACGAGCAGTACTTC.

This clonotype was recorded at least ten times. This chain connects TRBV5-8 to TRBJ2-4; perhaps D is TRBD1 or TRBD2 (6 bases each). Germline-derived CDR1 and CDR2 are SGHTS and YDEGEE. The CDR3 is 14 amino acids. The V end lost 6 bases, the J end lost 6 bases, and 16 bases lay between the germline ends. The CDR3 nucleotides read TGTGCCAGCATTGTAGGGGGACTGATAAACATTCAGTACTTC. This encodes CASIVGGLINIQYF.

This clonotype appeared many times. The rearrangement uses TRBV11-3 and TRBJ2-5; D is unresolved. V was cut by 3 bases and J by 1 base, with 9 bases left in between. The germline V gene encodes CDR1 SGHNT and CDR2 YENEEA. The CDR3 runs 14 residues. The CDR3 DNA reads TGTGCCAGCAGCTTTATAGGCTCCCAAGAGACCCAGTACTTC. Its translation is CASSFIGSQETQYF.

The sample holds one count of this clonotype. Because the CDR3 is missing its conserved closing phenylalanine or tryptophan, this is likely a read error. CDR3 sequence: CSVSRQGRFYEQYL. The CDR3, as DNA: TGCAGTGTCTCAAGACAAGGCCGCTTCTACGAGCAGTACCTC. The V call is TRBV20-1, the J call TRBJ2-7; D not certain. V lost 7 bases and J lost 3, with 19 bases in between. The CDR3 is 14 residues long. Germline CDR1 and CDR2: DFQATT and SNEGSKA (reference sequence).

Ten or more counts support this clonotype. In DNA form, the CDR3 reads TGTGCCAGCTCCCTTCAGGGACAGAGGGGCTACACCTTC. Its protein is CASSLQGQRGYTF. The J gene is TRBJ1-2, the V gene TRBV18; 7 positions match TRBD1. The CDR3 extends over 13 amino acids. The germline gives CDR1 KGHSH, CDR2 LQKENI. V trimming: 6 bases; J trimming: 8 bases; junction bases outside the gene matches: 9.

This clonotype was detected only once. The CDR3 bases are TGCGCCAGCAGCGGACAGTTCGGTGGCTACACCTTC. Residues: CASSGQFGGYTF. The chain recombines TRBV10-2 with TRBJ1-2; TRBD1 might be the D (6 bases). CDR1 WSHSY and CDR2 SAAADI come from the germline V gene. This CDR3 is built from 12 residues. V was cut by 6 bases and J by 7 bases, with 12 bases left in between.

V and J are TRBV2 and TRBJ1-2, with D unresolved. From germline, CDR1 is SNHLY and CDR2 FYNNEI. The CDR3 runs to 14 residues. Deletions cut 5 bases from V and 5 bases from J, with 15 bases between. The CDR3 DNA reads TGTGCCAGCAGTACCAAGCCTGGAAGGTATGGCTACACCTTC. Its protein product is CASSTKPGRYGYTF.

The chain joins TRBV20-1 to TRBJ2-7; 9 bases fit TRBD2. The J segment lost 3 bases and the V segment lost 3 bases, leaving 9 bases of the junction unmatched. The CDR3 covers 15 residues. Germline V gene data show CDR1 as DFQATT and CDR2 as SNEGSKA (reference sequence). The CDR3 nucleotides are TGCAGTGCTAGTGCTAGCGGGGCTCAACACTACGAGCAGTACTTC. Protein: CSASASGAQHYEQYF.

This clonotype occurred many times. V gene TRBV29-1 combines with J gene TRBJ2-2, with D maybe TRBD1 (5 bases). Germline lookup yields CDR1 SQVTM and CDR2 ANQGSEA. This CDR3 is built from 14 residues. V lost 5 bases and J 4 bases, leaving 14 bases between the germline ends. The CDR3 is CSVNRISGTGELFF. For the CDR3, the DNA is TGCAGCGTTAACAGGATTTCGGGCACCGGGGAGCTGTTTTTT.

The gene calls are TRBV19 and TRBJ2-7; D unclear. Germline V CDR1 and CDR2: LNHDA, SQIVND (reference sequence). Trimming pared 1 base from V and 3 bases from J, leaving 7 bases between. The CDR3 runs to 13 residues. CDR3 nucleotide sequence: TGTGCCAGTAGTATAGGTGCGGACTACGAGCAGTACTTC. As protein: CASSIGADYEQYF.

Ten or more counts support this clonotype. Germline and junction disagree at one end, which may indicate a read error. The CDR3 coding sequence is TGCGGTGCTAGTACCCCACTGAGTTACCATTATGGCTACACCTTC. Encoded protein: CGASTPLSYHYGYTF. The chain couples TRBV20-1 to TRBJ1-2; D ambiguous. The CDR3 has 15 amino acids. Looked up from germline, CDR1 is DFQATT and CDR2 is SNEGSKA (reference sequence).

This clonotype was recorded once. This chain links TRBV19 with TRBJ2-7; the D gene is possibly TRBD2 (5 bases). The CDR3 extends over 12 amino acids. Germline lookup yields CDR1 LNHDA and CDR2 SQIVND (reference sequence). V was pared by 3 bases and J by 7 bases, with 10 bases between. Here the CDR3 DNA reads TGTGCCAGTAGTATCGGGATGTCTGAGCAGTACTTC. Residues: CASSIGMSEQYF.

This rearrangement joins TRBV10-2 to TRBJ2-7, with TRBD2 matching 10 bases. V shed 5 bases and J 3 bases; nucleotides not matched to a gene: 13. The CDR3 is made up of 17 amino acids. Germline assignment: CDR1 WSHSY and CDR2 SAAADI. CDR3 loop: CASSMASGSDLGYEQYF. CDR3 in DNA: TGCGCCAGCAGTATGGCTAGCGGGAGCGACCTGGGCTACGAGCAGTACTTC.

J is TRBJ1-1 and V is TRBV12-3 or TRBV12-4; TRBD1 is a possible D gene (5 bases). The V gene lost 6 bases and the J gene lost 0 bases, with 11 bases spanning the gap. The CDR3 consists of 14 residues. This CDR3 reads CASSRDGVNTEAFF. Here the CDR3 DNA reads TGTGCCAGCAGCAGGGATGGCGTGAACACTGAAGCTTTCTTT.

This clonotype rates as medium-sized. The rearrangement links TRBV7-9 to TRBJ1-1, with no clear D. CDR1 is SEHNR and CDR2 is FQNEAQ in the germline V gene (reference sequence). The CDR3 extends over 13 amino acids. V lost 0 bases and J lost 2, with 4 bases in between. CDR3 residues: CASSLALNTEAFF. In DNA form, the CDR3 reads TGTGCCAGCAGCTTAGCCCTAAACACTGAAGCTTTCTTT.